This T cell receptor beta chain was recovered during a study of shared clonotypes between healthy human individuals. Across the whole study: Researchers assigned three CD4 naive, three CD4 memory, two CD8 naive and one CD8 memory plate to each donor. Study-wide results and caveats: The expectation was that sequencing depth would affect clonotype sharing among donors.

As concerns this clone: Its antigen remains unknown.

Germline assignment: CDR1 SEHNR and CDR2 FQNEAQ (reference sequence). The CDR3 extends over 14 amino acids. V lost 2 bases and J lost 2, with 8 bases in between. Into CD45RA+ naive and CD45RA-negative memory subsets, the CD4+ cells were split. Using immunoSEQ multiplex PCR, the repertoire was profiled, and TCRdb retains in-frame clones only, with some absent. Among 2 million to 3 million clones, around 94% were seen once, and the ten largest hold 0.11% to 0.15%. The V call is TRBV7-9, the J call TRBJ2-3; D gene unclear. This TCR derives from a man younger than 30 in good health. The sequenced material came from naive CD4+ T cells sorted from blood. Subset: CD45RA+ positively selected. CDR3 region: CASSLSSITDTQYF. CDR3 coding DNA: TGTGCCAGCAGCTTATCGTCTATCACAGATACGCAGTATTTT.